The T cell receptor (beta chain) under discussion was sequenced for a study of molecular identifiers for immune sequencing clone quantification. Study-wide points: Over 99% of CMV-specific effector molecules, but under 1% of naive ones, were in clones above 20 copies. In cases of identical TCR molecules sharing a barcode, highly expanded clone sizes could be underestimated.

Listed TCR primers, together with previously described methods, were used for the bulk TCR libraries. MiXCR, run by TCRdb on the PCR reads, gives a single entry per CDR3 protein. This sample has around 70,000 distinct CDR3 sequences, with around a sixth found just once. This clonotype was counted ten times or more. The antigen is unknown. The CDR3 loop spans 14 amino acids. V was pared by 6 bases and J by 4 bases, with 10 bases of the junction left unmatched. Germline-derived CDR1 and CDR2 are SGHDT and YYEEEE. Input for naive CD8 libraries was about 18,000 to 1,100,000 sorted cells; the RNA fraction used was 10%, 30% or 50%.

Material for sequencing was naive CD8+ T cells from blood, with Jurkat cell RNA spiked in. The subset: FACS-sorted CD8+CD4-CCR7+CD45RA+ naive T cells. The V call is TRBV5-6, the J call TRBJ2-7; TRBD2 matches 7 bases. The sequence came from a human donor in good health. Some libraries in this study had Jurkat cell RNA spiked in. The CDR3 reads CASTDRLAAYEQYF. The CDR3 nucleotides are TGTGCCAGCACCGACCGACTAGCCGCTTACGAGCAGTACTTC.